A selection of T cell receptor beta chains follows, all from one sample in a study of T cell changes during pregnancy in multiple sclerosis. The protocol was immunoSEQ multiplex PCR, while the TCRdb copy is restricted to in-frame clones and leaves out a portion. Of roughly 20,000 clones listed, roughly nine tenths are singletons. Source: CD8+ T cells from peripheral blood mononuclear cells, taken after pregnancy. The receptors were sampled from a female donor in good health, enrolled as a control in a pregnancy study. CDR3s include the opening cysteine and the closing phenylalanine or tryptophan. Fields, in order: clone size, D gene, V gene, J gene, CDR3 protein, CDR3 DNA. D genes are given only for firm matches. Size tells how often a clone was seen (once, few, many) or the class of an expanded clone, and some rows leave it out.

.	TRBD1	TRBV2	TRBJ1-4	CASSGTGGATNEKLFF	TGTGCCAGCAGTGGAACAGGGGGTGCAACTAATGAAAAACTGTTTTTT
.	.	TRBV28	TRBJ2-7	CASSLWEEGSYEQYF	TGTGCCAGCAGCCTGTGGGAGGAGGGGTCCTACGAGCAGTACTTC
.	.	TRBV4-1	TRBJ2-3	CASSQGPDSSTDTQYF	TGCGCCAGCAGCCAAGGGCCAGATTCTAGCACAGATACGCAGTATTTT
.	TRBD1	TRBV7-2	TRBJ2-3	CASSDRTGGGISTDTQYF	TGTGCCAGCAGCGATCGGACAGGGGGAGGGATAAGCACAGATACGCAGTATTTT
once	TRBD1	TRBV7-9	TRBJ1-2	CASSSTGGYYGYTF	TGTGCCAGCAGCTCGACAGGGGGGTACTATGGCTACACCTTC
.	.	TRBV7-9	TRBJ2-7	CASSTDSSYEQYF	TGTGCCAGCAGCACTGACAGTTCCTACGAGCAGTACTTC
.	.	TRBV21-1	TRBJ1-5	CASTDRRNQPQHF	TGTGCCAGCACCGACAGACGCAATCAGCCCCAGCATTTT
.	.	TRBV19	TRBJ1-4	CASSLGILEDEKLFF	TGTGCCAGTAGCCTGGGTATCCTAGAAGATGAAAAACTGTTTTTT
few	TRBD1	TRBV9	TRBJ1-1	CASSVAGTANTEAFF	TGTGCCAGCAGCGTAGCCGGGACAGCAAACACTGAAGCTTTCTTT
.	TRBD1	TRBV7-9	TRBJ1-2	CASSGGRDSSNYGYTF	TGTGCCAGCAGCGGGGGCCGGGACAGCTCTAACTATGGCTACACCTTC
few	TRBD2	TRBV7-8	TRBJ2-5	CASSLEWASGRQETQYF	TGTGCCAGCAGCTTAGAATGGGCTAGCGGGCGCCAAGAGACCCAGTACTTC
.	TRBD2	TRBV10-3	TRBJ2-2	CAISLGLAGPGELFF	TGTGCCATCAGCCTTGGACTAGCGGGACCCGGGGAGCTGTTTTTT
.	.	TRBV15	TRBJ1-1	CATSNVRGNTEAFF	TGTGCCACCAGCAATGTAAGGGGGAACACTGAAGCTTTCTTT
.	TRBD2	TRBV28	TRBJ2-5	CASSLGSGAQETQYF	TGTGCCAGCAGTTTAGGTAGCGGGGCCCAAGAGACCCAGTACTTC
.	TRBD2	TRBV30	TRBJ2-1	CAWSPSGSSYNEQFF	TGTGCCTGGAGTCCTAGCGGGAGTAGTTACAATGAGCAGTTCTTC
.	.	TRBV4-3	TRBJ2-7	CASSQDSAGAPYEQYF	TGCGCCAGCAGCCAAGATAGCGCAGGGGCCCCCTACGAGCAGTACTTC
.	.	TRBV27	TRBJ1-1	CASSLSPGYDTEAFF	TGTGCCAGCAGTTTATCGCCCGGGTATGACACTGAAGCTTTCTTT
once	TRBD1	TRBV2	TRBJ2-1	CASSEFGTELNEQFF	TGTGCCAGCAGTGAATTCGGGACAGAGCTCAATGAGCAGTTCTTC
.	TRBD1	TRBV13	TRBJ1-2	CASSSRQGVWYGYTF	TGTGCCAGCAGCTCCCGACAGGGTGTGTGGTATGGCTACACCTTC
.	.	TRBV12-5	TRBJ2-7	CASGQGTYEQYF	TGTGCTAGTGGTCAGGGGACCTACGAGCAGTACTTC
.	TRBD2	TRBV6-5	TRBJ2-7	CASSYRIAGASYEQYF	TGTGCCAGCAGTTACCGAATAGCGGGAGCAAGCTACGAGCAGTACTTC
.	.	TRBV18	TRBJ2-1	CASSRQALGTYNEQFF	TGTGCCAGCTCACGACAGGCCCTGGGTACGTACAATGAGCAGTTCTTC
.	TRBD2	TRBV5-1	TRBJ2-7	CASSSGLAGEEQYF	TGCGCCAGCAGCTCCGGACTAGCGGGAGAGGAGCAGTACTTC
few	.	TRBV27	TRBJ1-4	CASSPRGFNEKLFF	TGTGCCAGCAGTCCCAGGGGTTTCAATGAAAAACTGTTTTTT
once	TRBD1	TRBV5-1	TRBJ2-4	CASSSEERTGSLAKNIQYF	TGCGCCAGCAGCTCGGAGGAACGGACAGGCAGCTTAGCCAAAAACATTCAGTACTTC
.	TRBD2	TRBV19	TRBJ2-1	CASNGGRESSNEQFF	TGTGCCAGTAACGGCGGGCGGGAGTCGAGCAATGAGCAGTTCTTC
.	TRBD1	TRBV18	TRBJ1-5	CASSPQGVTGSSQPQHF	TGTGCCAGCTCACCCCAGGGCGTGACAGGGTCGTCTCAGCCCCAGCATTTT
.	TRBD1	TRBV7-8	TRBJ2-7	CASSPTGTGEAYEQYF	TGTGCCAGCAGCCCGACGGGGACAGGGGAGGCGTACGAGCAGTACTTC
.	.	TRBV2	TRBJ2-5	CASQRLTGVRDTQYF	TGTGCCAGCCAAAGACTTACCGGGGTCCGTGATACCCAGTACTTC
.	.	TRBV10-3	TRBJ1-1	CAISESLWSTEAFF	TGTGCCATCAGTGAGTCCCTTTGGAGCACTGAAGCTTTCTTT
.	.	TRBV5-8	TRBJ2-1	CASSLEPIVYNEQFF	TGTGCCAGCAGCTTGGAGCCGATTGTTTACAATGAGCAGTTCTTC
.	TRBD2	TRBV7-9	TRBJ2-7	CASSLAAGGSPYEQYF	TGTGCCAGCAGCTTAGCGGCGGGAGGGTCCCCCTACGAGCAGTACTTC
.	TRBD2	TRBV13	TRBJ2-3	CASVSGLNTDTQYF	TGTGCCAGCGTTAGCGGGTTAAATACAGATACGCAGTATTTT
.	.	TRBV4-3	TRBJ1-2	CASSQEVRGRGYTF	TGCGCCAGCAGCCAAGAGGTCAGGGGACGTGGCTACACCTTC
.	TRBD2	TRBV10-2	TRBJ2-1	CASGDFSGGFHNEQFF	TGCGCCAGCGGGGATTTTAGCGGGGGGTTCCACAATGAGCAGTTCTTC
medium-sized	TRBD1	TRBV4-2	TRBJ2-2	CASSPIQGEISGELFF	TGTGCCAGCAGCCCCATACAGGGGGAAATATCCGGGGAGCTGTTTTTT
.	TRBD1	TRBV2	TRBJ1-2	CASREKLDRGRTNYGYTF	TGTGCCAGCAGGGAAAAACTGGACAGGGGGCGGACTAACTATGGCTACACCTTC
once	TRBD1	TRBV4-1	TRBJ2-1	CASSQDPGQGNEQFF	TGCGCCAGCAGCCAAGATCCGGGACAGGGGAATGAGCAGTTCTTC
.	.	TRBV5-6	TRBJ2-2	CASSPSRLGTNTGELFF	TGTGCCAGCAGCCCGAGCCGACTAGGAACGAACACCGGGGAGCTGTTTTTT
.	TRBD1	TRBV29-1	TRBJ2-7	CSGTGTATEQYF	TGCAGCGGCACCGGGACAGCTACCGAGCAGTACTTC
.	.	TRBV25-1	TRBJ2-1	CASSSPRTQLFDEQFF	TGTGCCAGCAGTTCACCCCGGACTCAATTATTCGATGAGCAGTTCTTC
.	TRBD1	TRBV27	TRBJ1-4	CASMNLGIGDSYEKLFF	TGTGCCAGCATGAATCTGGGAATCGGGGACAGCTATGAAAAACTGTTTTTT
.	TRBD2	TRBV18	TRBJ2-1	CASSPDGGGEIYNEQFF	TGTGCCAGCTCACCAGACGGCGGGGGGGAGATTTACAATGAGCAGTTCTTC
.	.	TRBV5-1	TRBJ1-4	CASSSPKDSANEKLFF	TGCGCCAGCAGCTCGCCTAAGGACTCAGCTAATGAAAAACTGTTTTTT
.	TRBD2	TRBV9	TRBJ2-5	CASSVEASGLETQYF	TGTGCCAGCAGCGTAGAGGCTAGCGGGTTGGAGACCCAGTACTTC
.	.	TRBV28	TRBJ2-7	CASSLEGSSYEQYF	TGTGCCAGCAGTTTAGAAGGGAGCTCCTATGAGCAGTACTTC
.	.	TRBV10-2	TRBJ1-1	CASKRGNAEAFF	TGCGCCAGCAAGCGGGGGAACGCTGAAGCTTTCTTT
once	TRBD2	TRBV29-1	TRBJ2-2	CSAGLAGGLGELFF	TGCAGCGCGGGACTAGCGGGGGGGTTAGGGGAGCTGTTTTTT
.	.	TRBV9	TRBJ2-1	CASSVDGSSDEQFF	TGTGCCAGCAGCGTAGATGGTAGCTCAGACGAGCAGTTCTTC
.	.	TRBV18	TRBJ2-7	CASSPQSTYEQYF	TGTGCCAGCTCACCACAGAGCACCTACGAGCAGTACTTC
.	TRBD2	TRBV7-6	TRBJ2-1	CASSLAGAGREQFF	TGTGCCAGCAGCTTAGCGGGAGCCGGGAGGGAGCAGTTCTTC
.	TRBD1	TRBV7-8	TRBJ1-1	CASSLKASPFMGQGAEAFF	TGTGCCAGCAGCTTAAAGGCGAGCCCTTTTATGGGACAGGGGGCTGAAGCTTTCTTT
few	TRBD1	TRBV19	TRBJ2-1	CASSKTGWDEQFF	TGTGCCAGTAGTAAGACAGGGTGGGATGAGCAGTTCTTC